The T cell receptor (beta chain) described here comes from a study of cytomegalovirus exposure and HLA in healthy donors. Study-level information: Among 398 genotyped donors, around 77% fell in the Caucasian-associated ancestry cluster.

Whole-study results and caveats: Altogether, 164 TCR beta chains were recorded as cytomegalovirus-associated.

Germline CDR1 SNHLY, CDR2 FYNNEI. The V and J ends lost 8 bases and 0 bases, in that order; junction bases with no gene match: 12. This CDR3 spans 17 amino acids. Comments on this clone: The antigen is not known.

The PCR made use of 60 Vbeta and 13 Jbeta primers. Only in-frame clones appear in the TCRdb table, and some are missing; sequencing was by immunoSEQ multiplex PCR. This table holds approximately 140,000 clones, roughly 77% found once. The receptor was isolated from a human donor in good health. Specimen: PBMCs. The rearrangement uses TRBV2 and TRBJ1-5, with TRBD1 matching 8 bases. CDR3 region: CASGGATGDYSNQPQHF. In DNA form, the CDR3 reads TGTGCCAGCGGGGGAGCGACAGGGGATTATAGCAATCAGCCCCAGCATTTT.